Listed below are T cell receptor beta chains from one sample, sequenced in a study of T-cell memory formation after mild COVID-19. TCRdb independently ran MiXCR on the 5' RACE reads; one entry per CDR3 protein. The sample records under 400,000 distinct CDR3 sequences, approximately 27% being singletons. The sequenced material came from PBMCs or a T cell subset sorted from them (not recorded which). All receptors derive from an adult woman who had mild COVID-19 (a few samples of this study predate the infection). Cell type and time point are not known. Both conserved end residues are part of each CDR3. Fields, in order: clone size, V gene, D gene, CDR3 length, J gene, CDR3 DNA, CDR3 protein. D genes are given only for firm matches. Clone size, where shown, is once, few, many, or a class for clones that have expanded.

clone_size: many; v_call: TRBV18; d_call: TRBD1; cdr3_length: 19; j_call: TRBJ2-4; cdr3_nt: TGTGCCAGCTCACCACCGATGGCCAGGGGGCTCGTAACCAAAAACATTCAGTACTTC; cdr3_aa: CASSPPMARGLVTKNIQYF
clone_size: few; v_call: TRBV25-1; d_call: NA; cdr3_length: 15; j_call: TRBJ2-1; cdr3_nt: TGTGCCAGCAGTGAATTGGGCAGGGGTATCGATGAGCAGTTCTTC; cdr3_aa: CASSELGRGIDEQFF
clone_size: few; v_call: TRBV29-1; d_call: NA; cdr3_length: 13; j_call: TRBJ2-1; cdr3_nt: TGCAGCGTTGTCAGGGCTTCCTACAATGAGCAGTTCTTC; cdr3_aa: CSVVRASYNEQFF
clone_size: NA; v_call: TRBV11-2; d_call: NA; cdr3_length: 12; j_call: TRBJ2-1; cdr3_nt: TGTGCCAGCAGCTATAACTGGGAGACGCAGTTCTTC; cdr3_aa: CASSYNWETQFF
clone_size: once; v_call: TRBV5-1; d_call: TRBD2; cdr3_length: 15; j_call: TRBJ2-1; cdr3_nt: TGCGCCAGCAGCCAAGCTAGCGGGAGTGTCGATGAGCAGTTCTTC; cdr3_aa: CASSQASGSVDEQFF
clone_size: NA; v_call: TRBV12-3/TRBV12-4; d_call: NA; cdr3_length: 16; j_call: TRBJ2-4; cdr3_nt: TGTGCCAGCAGTCCTGGGCCGGGGCTAGCCAAAAACATTCAGTACTTC; cdr3_aa: CASSPGPGLAKNIQYF
clone_size: NA; v_call: TRBV6-1; d_call: NA; cdr3_length: 13; j_call: TRBJ2-7; cdr3_nt: TGTGCCAGCAGTGAAGGAGGGGATGGCGAGCAGTACTTC; cdr3_aa: CASSEGGDGEQYF
clone_size: few; v_call: TRBV11-3; d_call: NA; cdr3_length: 13; j_call: TRBJ2-3; cdr3_nt: TGTGCCAGCAGCTTTTCCGGAGAGGATACGCAGTATTTT; cdr3_aa: CASSFSGEDTQYF
clone_size: NA; v_call: TRBV4-3; d_call: TRBD1; cdr3_length: 16; j_call: TRBJ1-4; cdr3_nt: TGCGCCAGCAGCCAAGTTGCCGGGACAGGGATTGAAAAACTGTTTTTT; cdr3_aa: CASSQVAGTGIEKLFF
clone_size: NA; v_call: TRBV20-1; d_call: NA; cdr3_length: 14; j_call: TRBJ2-2; cdr3_nt: TGCAGTGCCAGGACTATTCGAGACACCGGGGAGCTGTTTTTT; cdr3_aa: CSARTIRDTGELFF
clone_size: NA; v_call: TRBV24-1; d_call: TRBD1; cdr3_length: 13; j_call: TRBJ1-2; cdr3_nt: TGTGCCACCAGTGAAACCAGGGGGATTGGCTACACCTTC; cdr3_aa: CATSETRGIGYTF
clone_size: NA; v_call: TRBV6-2/TRBV6-3; d_call: TRBD1; cdr3_length: 16; j_call: TRBJ2-5; cdr3_nt: TGTGCCAGCAGTTACCAGGGGGCGCGGCACGCAGAGACCCAGTACTTC; cdr3_aa: CASSYQGARHAETQYF
clone_size: NA; v_call: TRBV7-9; d_call: NA; cdr3_length: 13; j_call: TRBJ1-2; cdr3_nt: TGTGCCAGCAGCTTAGCGCTTCAGTCAGGCTACACCTTC; cdr3_aa: CASSLALQSGYTF
clone_size: NA; v_call: TRBV5-6; d_call: NA; cdr3_length: 13; j_call: TRBJ2-7; cdr3_nt: TGTGCCAGCAGCCACGTGGGGAACTACGAGCAGTACTTC; cdr3_aa: CASSHVGNYEQYF
clone_size: NA; v_call: TRBV7-9; d_call: NA; cdr3_length: 15; j_call: TRBJ2-3; cdr3_nt: TGTGCCAGCAGCCCCTCTCAGGTCCGCACAGATACGCAGTATTTT; cdr3_aa: CASSPSQVRTDTQYF
clone_size: once; v_call: TRBV9; d_call: TRBD2; cdr3_length: 17; j_call: TRBJ2-1; cdr3_nt: TGTGCCAGCAGCGTAGGTCTGGGAGGGAGCAGGTACAATGAGCAGTTCTTC; cdr3_aa: CASSVGLGGSRYNEQFF
clone_size: once; v_call: TRBV7-6; d_call: TRBD1; cdr3_length: 14; j_call: TRBJ1-6; cdr3_nt: TGTGCCAGCAGCCTGGGACAGGGGGTTTCACCCCTCCACTTT; cdr3_aa: CASSLGQGVSPLHF
clone_size: few; v_call: TRBV12-3/TRBV12-4; d_call: TRBD2; cdr3_length: 15; j_call: TRBJ2-5; cdr3_nt: TGTGCCAGCAGTTTGGTGGGACTAGATGGGGAGACCCAGTACTTC; cdr3_aa: CASSLVGLDGETQYF
clone_size: few; v_call: TRBV9; d_call: NA; cdr3_length: 14; j_call: TRBJ2-7; cdr3_nt: TGTGCCAGCAGCGTAGGACAGGACACCTACGAGCAGTACTTC; cdr3_aa: CASSVGQDTYEQYF
clone_size: NA; v_call: TRBV2; d_call: TRBD1; cdr3_length: 14; j_call: TRBJ2-7; cdr3_nt: TGTGCCAGCAGGGCCGGGACAGGGTGGTACGAGCAGTACTTC; cdr3_aa: CASRAGTGWYEQYF
clone_size: many; v_call: TRBV7-8; d_call: TRBD2; cdr3_length: 18; j_call: TRBJ2-1; cdr3_nt: TGTGCCAGCAGCTCCCTAGCGGGGGCCGCACTTTCCTACAATGAGCAGTTCTTC; cdr3_aa: CASSSLAGAALSYNEQFF
clone_size: few; v_call: TRBV4-2; d_call: NA; cdr3_length: 13; j_call: TRBJ2-5; cdr3_nt: TGTGCCAGCAGCCAAGAGTTTACGGAGACCCAGTACTTC; cdr3_aa: CASSQEFTETQYF
clone_size: NA; v_call: TRBV2; d_call: NA; cdr3_length: 15; j_call: TRBJ2-2; cdr3_nt: TGTGCCAGCAGCGACCCGGGAATTGTAACCGGGGAGCTGTTTTTT; cdr3_aa: CASSDPGIVTGELFF
clone_size: few; v_call: TRBV3-1; d_call: NA; cdr3_length: 14; j_call: TRBJ1-5; cdr3_nt: TGTGCCAGCAGCCAAGAGCGGGGGAATCAGCCCCAGCATTTT; cdr3_aa: CASSQERGNQPQHF
clone_size: few; v_call: TRBV24-1; d_call: NA; cdr3_length: 13; j_call: TRBJ2-1; cdr3_nt: TGTGCCACCAGTGATTTGACAGGGAATGAGCAGTTCTTC; cdr3_aa: CATSDLTGNEQFF
clone_size: few; v_call: TRBV4-3; d_call: NA; cdr3_length: 13; j_call: TRBJ2-2; cdr3_nt: TGCGCCAGCAGCATCCGGACTGCCGGGGAGCTGTTTTTT; cdr3_aa: CASSIRTAGELFF
clone_size: NA; v_call: TRBV7-6; d_call: NA; cdr3_length: 12; j_call: TRBJ2-7; cdr3_nt: TGTGCCAGCAGCTCATACAACAGGGAGATGTACTTC; cdr3_aa: CASSSYNREMYF
clone_size: NA; v_call: TRBV12-3/TRBV12-4; d_call: TRBD2; cdr3_length: 14; j_call: TRBJ2-1; cdr3_nt: TGTGCCAGCCGAAGACTAGCGGACTACAATGAGCAGTTCTTC; cdr3_aa: CASRRLADYNEQFF
clone_size: NA; v_call: TRBV3-1; d_call: NA; cdr3_length: 14; j_call: TRBJ2-7; cdr3_nt: TGTGCCAGCAGCAAAGAGGCAGGGGCGAGGGAGCAGTACTTC; cdr3_aa: CASSKEAGAREQYF
clone_size: NA; v_call: TRBV11-2; d_call: NA; cdr3_length: 20; j_call: TRBJ2-3; cdr3_nt: TGTGCCAGCAGCTCTGGCGTTCTTGTCGGCTACCTTTCGCCCCGCGATACGCAGTATTTT; cdr3_aa: CASSSGVLVGYLSPRDTQYF
clone_size: few; v_call: TRBV9; d_call: NA; cdr3_length: 16; j_call: TRBJ2-7; cdr3_nt: TGTGCCAGCAGCCCACAGGGGCCGGGAGCCGGCTACGAGCAGTACTTC; cdr3_aa: CASSPQGPGAGYEQYF
clone_size: few; v_call: TRBV7-2; d_call: TRBD1; cdr3_length: 16; j_call: TRBJ2-7; cdr3_nt: TGTGCCAGCAGCAAAGCCCCGGGACAGGGGGGATACGAGCAGTACTTC; cdr3_aa: CASSKAPGQGGYEQYF
clone_size: few; v_call: TRBV2; d_call: NA; cdr3_length: 13; j_call: TRBJ1-5; cdr3_nt: TGTGCCAGCAGACGCACTAGCAATCAGCCCCAGCATTTT; cdr3_aa: CASRRTSNQPQHF